Listed below are T cell receptor beta chains from one sample, sequenced in a study of blood T cell repertoires in COVID-19. This table comes from immunoSEQ multiplex PCR, and its TCRdb copy is limited to in-frame clones, with some not included. The table lists approximately 300,000 clones, about nine tenths of them singletons, with 10% to 12% in the top ten. Input material: peripheral blood. The receptors were sampled from a woman in her twenties or thirties with COVID-19, enrolled during active disease. The CDR3 runs from the conserved cysteine through the conserved F or W. The D gene is left open where the match is weak. Size tells how often a clone was seen (once, few, many) or the class of an expanded clone, and some rows leave it out.

v_gene,d_gene,abundance,j_gene,CDR3nt,CDR3aa
TRBV9,.,.,TRBJ2-3,TGTGCCAGCAGCCCCCACACAGATACGCAGTATTTT,CASSPHTDTQYF
TRBV28,.,.,TRBJ2-5,TGTGCCAGCAGCCTTCCGAGGGAGACCCAGTACTTC,CASSLPRETQYF
TRBV19,.,.,TRBJ2-5,TGTGCCAGTAGTATTCTTCGGGGTGAGACCCAGTACTTC,CASSILRGETQYF
TRBV19,TRBD1,.,TRBJ2-7,TGTGCCACCCTCAACAGGGGACACCCTCCCGAGCAGTACTTC,CATLNRGHPPEQYF
TRBV25-1,.,.,TRBJ1-4,TGTGCCAGCAGTTTCCAGACAGGCATTAATGAAAAACTGTTTTTT,CASSFQTGINEKLFF
TRBV19,.,few,TRBJ1-5,TGTGCCAGTAGCCTATCGGGGTCCGGGGCCCAGCATTTT,CASSLSGSGAQHF
TRBV5-1,TRBD2,.,TRBJ2-4,TGCGCCAGCAGCCCCGGGACGGGAGGGGACATTCAGTACTTC,CASSPGTGGDIQYF
TRBV2,.,once,TRBJ2-2,TGTGCCAGCAGTGAAGACAAGGACAGCTACACCACCGGGGAGCTGTTTTTT,CASSEDKDSYTTGELFF
TRBV9,TRBD1,.,TRBJ2-7,TGTGCCAGCAGCCCTACGGACAGGGGGCTCGAGCAGTACTTC,CASSPTDRGLEQYF
TRBV30,.,once,TRBJ1-2,TGTGCCTGGAAAAAGGCCGGGGTACAGTATGGCTGCACCTTC,CAWKKAGVQYGCTF
TRBV15,.,.,TRBJ1-2,TGTGCCACCAGCAGAGATGGGAGGGAAAGCTCTGGCTACACCTTC,CATSRDGRESSGYTF
TRBV5-5,.,.,TRBJ2-7,TGTGCCAGCAGCCAGGAACTAGTAAGCTACGAGCAGTACTTC,CASSQELVSYEQYF
TRBV11-2,.,.,TRBJ2-7,TGTGCCAGCAGCTTAGCTCTTTTATCCTACGAGCAGTACTTC,CASSLALLSYEQYF
TRBV27,.,.,TRBJ1-5,TGTGCCAGCAGTTTAGGCGTACAGGGAGGCAATCAGCCCCAGCATTTT,CASSLGVQGGNQPQHF
TRBV19,TRBD2,.,TRBJ2-1,TGTGCCAGTAGTCGGTTTTGGACTAGCGGGTTCTCCTACAATGAGCAGTTCTTC,CASSRFWTSGFSYNEQFF
TRBV6-6,.,.,TRBJ1-2,TGTGCCAGCAGTTACTCGATAGTGGGCAGAGACTATGGCTACACCTTC,CASSYSIVGRDYGYTF
TRBV29-1,TRBD2,.,TRBJ2-1,TGCAGCGTTTCTAGCGGGAGTCACAATGAGCAGTTCTTC,CSVSSGSHNEQFF
TRBV19,TRBD1,.,TRBJ1-5,TGTGCCAGTAGTAGCGGGACAGGGGTCGATCAGCCCCAGCATTTT,CASSSGTGVDQPQHF
TRBV7-9,TRBD1,.,TRBJ1-2,TGTGCCACCGCCGGGACAGGGGGCCCCTCTGGCTATGGCTACACCTTC,CATAGTGGPSGYGYTF
TRBV7-9,.,.,TRBJ2-7,TGTGCCAGCAGCTTAGTGCGGGACGAGCAGTACTTC,CASSLVRDEQYF
TRBV7-2,.,.,TRBJ2-3,TGTGCCAGCAGCCCGAGGGATACGCAGTATTTT,CASSPRDTQYF
TRBV2,TRBD2,once,TRBJ2-1,TGTGCCAGCAGTGAATGGGAGGGCGGAGGTTTCAATGAGCAGTTCTTC,CASSEWEGGGFNEQFF
TRBV11-2,.,.,TRBJ2-1,TGTGCCAGCAGCCCATTCCTCCGGGACTCCTCCTACAATGAGCAGTTCTTC,CASSPFLRDSSYNEQFF
TRBV10-3,TRBD2,.,TRBJ2-2,TGTGCCATCAGCCCGACTAGCGGGATGAGCACCGGGGAGCTGTTTTTT,CAISPTSGMSTGELFF
TRBV24-1,TRBD1,.,TRBJ1-2,TGTGCCACCAGCGATCCAGGGGGAAGCTATGGCTACACCTTC,CATSDPGGSYGYTF
TRBV20-1,TRBD2,.,TRBJ2-3,TGCAGTGCTAGTTTGTTAGCGGGAACTGATACGCAGTATTTT,CSASLLAGTDTQYF
TRBV19,.,.,TRBJ1-5,TGTGCCAGTAGGCTACAGGAGGGTCAGCCCCAGCATTTT,CASRLQEGQPQHF
TRBV5-1,TRBD2,.,TRBJ2-1,TGCGCCAGCAGCTGGGGAGGGACTCTTAATGAGCAGTTCTTC,CASSWGGTLNEQFF
TRBV9,.,.,TRBJ2-3,TGTGCCAGCAGCGTGCGGACAGTTAGCACAGATACGCAGTATTTT,CASSVRTVSTDTQYF
TRBV7-9,TRBD2,.,TRBJ2-3,TGTGCCAGCAGCCCCCCTAGCGGCCTCGGGGATACGCAGTATTTT,CASSPPSGLGDTQYF
TRBV11-2,.,.,TRBJ1-5,TGTGCCAGCAGCTTAAGAGGCGATCAGCCCCAGCATTTT,CASSLRGDQPQHF
TRBV10-2,TRBD2,.,TRBJ2-2,TGCGCCAGCAGTGAGAGGGGACTAGCGACTACCGGGGAGCTGTTTTTT,CASSERGLATTGELFF
TRBV5-8,TRBD2,.,TRBJ2-5,TGTGCCAGCAGGACTAGCGGGAGTGGGGAGACCCAGTACTTC,CASRTSGSGETQYF
TRBV5-1,.,.,TRBJ1-2,TGCGCCAGCAGCACAACCACAGGGAACTATGGCTACACCTTC,CASSTTTGNYGYTF
TRBV10-2,TRBD1,few,TRBJ2-7,TGCGCCAGCAGTGAGCTGTTGACAGGGATTCTTGACGAGCAGTACTTC,CASSELLTGILDEQYF
TRBV3-1/TRBV3-2,.,few,TRBJ2-1,TGTGCCAGCAGCCAGGGGGGATACAATGAGCAGTTCTTC,CASSQGGYNEQFF
TRBV14,.,.,TRBJ2-1,TGTGCCAGCAGCCATTCCACAGGTGGCGGTGAGCAGTTCTTC,CASSHSTGGGEQFF
TRBV5-4,.,.,TRBJ1-2,TGTGCCAGCAGCTTGGTTCAGGCCGTAAATGACGGCTACACCTTC,CASSLVQAVNDGYTF
TRBV6-6,TRBD2,.,TRBJ2-1,TGTGCCAGCAGTTGGGGGACTAGCGAGATCTACAATGAGCAGTTCTTC,CASSWGTSEIYNEQFF
TRBV7-3,TRBD2,.,TRBJ2-5,TGTGCCAGCAGCTTAACCGGGGGGTCTCAAGAGACCCAGTACTTC,CASSLTGGSQETQYF
TRBV7-9,TRBD1,.,TRBJ2-7,TGTGCCAGCAGCTCAAATAACCCGGACAGGGCCTACTACGAGCAGTACTTC,CASSSNNPDRAYYEQYF
TRBV29-1,.,.,TRBJ2-7,TGCAGCGTTGAAGACCCCGGCGAGCAGTACTTC,CSVEDPGEQYF
TRBV4-1,.,.,TRBJ1-1,TGCGCCAGCAGCGAGCACGAGAACACTGAAGCTTTCTTT,CASSEHENTEAFF
TRBV3-1/TRBV3-2,.,.,TRBJ2-7,TGTGCCAGCAGCCGCAGGGTGAGCTCCTACGAGCAGTACTTC,CASSRRVSSYEQYF
TRBV19,.,.,TRBJ1-4,TGTGCCAGTACGAGTGGCAGGGAAAAACTGTTTTTT,CASTSGREKLFF
TRBV7-6,.,.,TRBJ2-3,TGTGCCAGCAGCCTAAACTCACGAGATACGCAGTATTTT,CASSLNSRDTQYF
TRBV19,.,.,TRBJ1-1,TGTGCCAGTAGCGGCCTGAGAGGGAACGCTGAAGCTTTCTTT,CASSGLRGNAEAFF
TRBV19,TRBD1,once,TRBJ2-7,TGTGCCACCCGACAGGGGACCTACGAGCAGTACTTC,CATRQGTYEQYF
TRBV9,TRBD1,once,TRBJ1-2,TGTGCCAGCAGCGCCGGACAGGGAAGCTATGGCTACACCTTC,CASSAGQGSYGYTF
TRBV6-6,.,.,TRBJ2-3,TGTGCCAGCAGTTACCTACTGGGGACAACCACAGATACGCAGTATTTT,CASSYLLGTTTDTQYF
TRBV30,.,.,TRBJ1-3,TGTGCCTGGAGATACAACTCTGGAAACACCATATATTTT,CAWRYNSGNTIYF
TRBV30,TRBD2,.,TRBJ2-5,TGTGCCTGGGGGACTAGCGGGAGAGACCAAGAGACCCAGTACTTC,CAWGTSGRDQETQYF
TRBV6-5,.,.,TRBJ1-1,TGTGCCAGCAGTTACTCGATAGCCGGGGGGAACACTGAAGCTTTCTTT,CASSYSIAGGNTEAFF
TRBV28,.,.,TRBJ1-5,TGTGCCAGCAGTTCGGGAACAGATTCGGCCCAGCATTTT,CASSSGTDSAQHF
TRBV5-4,.,few,TRBJ1-1,TGTGCCAGCAGCTCCGGACTGATGAACACTGAAGCTTTCTTT,CASSSGLMNTEAFF